This TCR beta chain derives from a study of cytomegalovirus exposure and HLA in healthy donors. Overall study results and limits: In a later analysis, TCR beta V- and J-gene trimming showed a link to a missense DCLRE1C variant. Productive rates of about 90% or about 30% were seen for most TCR beta V segments in an earlier analysis.

Regarding this clone: Its specificity is unknown.

A multiplex PCR was run with 60 Vbeta primers and 13 Jbeta primers. Per the authors' pipeline: In a later analysis, around 11 million of some 80 million unique beta chains occurred in at least two donors. Data came from immunoSEQ multiplex PCR; TCRdb stores just in-frame clones and leaves some out. V, J and clone size were drawn from that table, and D and trimming were deduced from the DNA. The sample lists around 220,000 clones; more than 60% were seen once. The CDR3 spans 13 residues. The germline V gene has CDR1 ENHRY and CDR2 SYGVKD. Trimming cost V 8 bases and J 2 bases; bases outside gene matches: 5.

Sequencing input: PBMCs. The TCR was taken from a woman in her twenties or thirties in good health and CMV-seronegative. The rearrangement uses TRBV10-3 and TRBJ2-5; TRBD2 matches at 7 bases. The CDR3 loop is CAIGGGIQETQYF. CDR3 sequence (DNA): TGTGCCATCGGGGGGGGAATACAAGAGACCCAGTACTTC.